The entry that follows covers one T cell receptor beta chain sequence. Its antigen is not known. V lost 3 bases, J lost 6 bases, and 13 bases stayed unmatched. Germline assignment: CDR1 GTSNPN and CDR2 SVGIG (reference sequence). CDR3 length equals 16 residues. The data are from a study of shared clonotypes between healthy human individuals. Study information: Three CD4 naive, three CD4 memory, two CD8 naive and one CD8 memory plate were used per donor.

Profiled with immunoSEQ multiplex PCR; TCRdb holds only in-frame clones, not every one. The table has hundreds of thousands of clones, less than 96% seen once. Findings and caveats of the study: Generally, naive subsets (rather than memory subsets) showed larger estimated richness.

V is TRBV30 and J is TRBJ2-7; TRBD2 agrees at 11 bases. The clonotype comes from a woman in her 30s in good health. The specimen sequenced was naive CD4+ T cells sorted from blood. Subset indicated: CD45RA+ positively selected. CDR3 protein: CAWRDSGRALPFEQYF. For the CDR3, the DNA is TGTGCCTGGAGGGATAGCGGGAGGGCCCTCCCTTTCGAGCAGTACTTC.